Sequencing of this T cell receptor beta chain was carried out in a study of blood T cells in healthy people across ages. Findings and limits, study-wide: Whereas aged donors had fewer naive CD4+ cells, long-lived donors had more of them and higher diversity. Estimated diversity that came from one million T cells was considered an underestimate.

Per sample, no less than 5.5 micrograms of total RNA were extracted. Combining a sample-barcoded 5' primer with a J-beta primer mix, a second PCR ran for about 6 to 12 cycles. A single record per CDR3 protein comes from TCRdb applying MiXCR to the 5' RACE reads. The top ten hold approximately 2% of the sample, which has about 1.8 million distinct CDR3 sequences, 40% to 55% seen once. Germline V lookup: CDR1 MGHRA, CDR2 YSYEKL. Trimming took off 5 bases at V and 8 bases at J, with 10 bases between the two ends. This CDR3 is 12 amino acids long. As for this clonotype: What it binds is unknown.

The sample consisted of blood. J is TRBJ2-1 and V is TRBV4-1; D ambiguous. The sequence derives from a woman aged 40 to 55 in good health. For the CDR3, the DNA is TGCGCCAGCAGCAACGACAATTATGAGCAGTTCTTC. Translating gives CASSNDNYEQFF.